Detailed here is one TCR beta chain. Sample time point: patch test 3, about 24 weeks after DPC sensitization. Treatment reported: therapeutic diphenylcyclopropenone sensitization with weekly scalp DPC. This sample was included in a study of human T cells and chemical hapten exposure. Study overall: How much TCR each sample yielded varied, mostly because pooled library volumes differed slightly.

The junction had 0 bases not matched to a gene; V was cut back by 1 base and J by 1 base. The CDR3 consists of 15 residues. Each CDR3 protein gets one entry after TCRdb re-called the RACE reads with MiXCR. This sample has about 110,000 distinct CDR3 sequences, with approximately 36% found just once. The chain has TRBV12-3 or TRBV12-4 and TRBJ1-5, with TRBD1 matching 8 bases. Sequences were derived from whole blood, sampled in connection with sensitization to the hapten diphenylcyclopropenone (DPC). The source is a man aged 35-49 years with alopecia areata. Some clones in this sample may be carry-over from other donors' samples. CDR3 sequence: CASSLGTGSNQPQHF. CDR3 nucleotides: TGTGCCAGCAGTTTAGGGACAGGGAGCAATCAGCCCCAGCATTTT.